The T cell receptor beta chain described here comes from a study of shared clonotypes between healthy human individuals. The CDR3 sequence is 15 residues long. Germline V lookup: CDR1 LGHNA, CDR2 YNFKEQ. J lost 5 bases, V lost 1 base, and 1 base had no gene match. The protocol was immunoSEQ multiplex PCR, while the TCRdb copy is restricted to in-frame clones and leaves out a portion. The sample has a few million clones; 80% to 95% are singletons. The material sequenced was naive CD4+ T cells from PBMCs. Subset reported: CD45RA+ positively selected. The sequence derives from a man younger than 35 in good health. Some clones in this sample may be carry-over from other donors' samples. V and J are TRBV4-2 and TRBJ2-2; TRBD2 matches at 10 bases. CDR3 sequence reads: CASSQGTSGTGELFF. CDR3 DNA: TGTGCCAGCAGCCAAGGGACTAGCGGAACCGGGGAGCTGTTTTTT.